The subject of this entry is one T cell receptor (beta chain). Produced via immunoSEQ multiplex PCR; TCRdb's table is partial and in-frame only. The table lists about 200,000 clones, approximately 84% of them singletons. The sample comes from a study of blood T cell repertoires in COVID-19. Overall study: PBMCs, B-cell-depleted T cells, or T cells provided the cDNA or gDNA that made up the material.

Sequenced sample: peripheral blood. This receptor was taken from a woman over 75 with acute or convalescent COVID-19.

The CDR3, as DNA: TGTGCCAGCAGTACAGGGGGAGAGACCCAGTACTTC. It translates to CASSTGGETQYF. The chain joins TRBV6-5 to TRBJ2-5, with 8 positions matching TRBD1. Germline lookup yields CDR1 MNHEY and CDR2 SVGAGI. The CDR3 is 12 amino acids. Trimming removed 5 bases from V and 4 bases from J; junction bases left unmatched: 0.